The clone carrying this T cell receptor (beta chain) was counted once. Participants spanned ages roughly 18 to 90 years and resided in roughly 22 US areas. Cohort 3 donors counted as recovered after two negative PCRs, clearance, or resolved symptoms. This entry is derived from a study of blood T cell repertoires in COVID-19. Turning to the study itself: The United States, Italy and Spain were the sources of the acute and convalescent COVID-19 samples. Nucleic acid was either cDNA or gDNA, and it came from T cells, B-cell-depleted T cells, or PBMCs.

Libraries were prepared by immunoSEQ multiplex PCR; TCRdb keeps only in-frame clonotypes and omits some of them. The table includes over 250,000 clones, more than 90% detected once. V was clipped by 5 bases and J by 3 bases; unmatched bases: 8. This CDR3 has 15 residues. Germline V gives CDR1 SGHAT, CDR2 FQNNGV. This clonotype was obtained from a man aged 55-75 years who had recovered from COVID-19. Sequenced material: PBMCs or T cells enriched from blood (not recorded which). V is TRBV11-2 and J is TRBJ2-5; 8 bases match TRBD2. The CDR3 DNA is TGTGCCAGCAGCCCACGCCCGGGACTAGAAGAGACCCAGTACTTC. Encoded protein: CASSPRPGLEETQYF.